This T cell receptor beta chain was observed in a study of Graves' ophthalmopathy and Graves' hyperthyroidism. For the study at large: Ophthalmopathy absent within 18 months of follow-up marked hyperthyroidism as stable.

Study-wide findings and caveats: Progression of ophthalmopathy was predicted by the model with around 70% sensitivity and under 85% specificity.

Researchers took RNA transcripts and amplified TCR beta CDR3 regions from them. Second-round multiplex PCR came after first-round RT-PCR with HTBI primers. Each CDR3 protein is one row after TCRdb ran MiXCR on the multiplex PCR reads. The sample carries 500,000 to 700,000 distinct CDR3 sequences, roughly 40% recorded once. Trimming took off 1 base at V and 4 bases at J, with 10 bases between the two ends. Germline CDR1 reads SGHAT; CDR2 reads FQNNGV. CDR3 length: 15 residues. With respect to this clonotype: Its antigen is not known. This may come from a read error, since a much larger clone is one base off. This CDR3 is missing its conserved last phenylalanine or tryptophan, likely due to a read error.

Hyperthyroidism was new, under 2 months, in patients aged 18 to 65. The evidence that diagnosis relied on was clinical symptoms, serum thyroxine, TRAb, thyroid ultrasound and orbital computed tomography. Input material: peripheral blood or thyroid tissue (not recorded which). The receptor was isolated from an adult man with Graves' hyperthyroidism. The chain carries TRBV11-2 and TRBJ1-4, with D hard to call. The CDR3 nucleotides are TGTGCCAGCAGCTTAGGTTCGAGTTTTAATGAAAAACTGTTTTTG. It specifies CASSLGSSFNEKLFL.